These T cell receptor beta chains were read from a single sample in a study of blood T cells in healthy people across ages. TCRdb itself ran the 5' RACE reads through MiXCR, one entry per CDR3 protein. The sample records around 1,600,000 distinct CDR3 sequences, about 42% being singletons. Sequencing used blood. The receptor set was obtained from a woman in her late teens or twenties in good health. Each CDR3 is given with its conserved first and last residue. D genes are given only for firm matches. Not every row has a clone size; where given, it reads once, few, many or a size class.

V gene	CDR3 length	clone size	J gene	D gene	CDR3 DNA	CDR3 protein
TRBV11-2	15	.	TRBJ1-1	.	TGTGCCAGCAGCCCCGGGACAAAAAAAAAAAGTGAAGCTTTCTTT	CASSPGTKKKSEAFF
TRBV3-1	17	.	TRBJ2-1	.	TGTGCCAGCAACCCGCCTAGCGGGACAGGGAGGAACAATGAGCAGTTCTTC	CASNPPSGTGRNNEQFF
TRBV2	15	.	TRBJ2-5	.	TGTGCCAGCAGTGGAGAGCAACAGGTCGAGGAGACCCAGTACTTC	CASSGEQQVEETQYF
TRBV20-1	15	.	TRBJ1-2	.	TGCAGTGCTCGCACTTACACAGGGACGGACTATGGCTACACCTTC	CSARTYTGTDYGYTF
TRBV20-1	13	.	TRBJ2-7	.	TGCAGCGCTACAGGCTCTTTAGCCTACGAGCAGTACTTC	CSATGSLAYEQYF
TRBV3-1	12	few	TRBJ2-3	.	TGTGCCAGCAGCCAAGGAGAGGTTACGCAGTATTTT	CASSQGEVTQYF
TRBV27	14	.	TRBJ2-2	TRBD2	TGTGCCAGCAGGACAGCGGGACTCACGGGGGAGCTGTTTTTT	CASRTAGLTGELFF
TRBV4-3	16	.	TRBJ2-3	TRBD2	TGCGCCAGCAAGGAAGTGTTAGCGGGGTCTGCAGATACGCAGTATTTT	CASKEVLAGSADTQYF
TRBV27	16	few	TRBJ2-3	TRBD1	TGTGCCAGCAGTTCCCTCCTTGGGGGACAGGGGGATACGCAGTATTTT	CASSSLLGGQGDTQYF
TRBV7-2	14	.	TRBJ2-7	.	TGTGCCAGCAGCTTAGAACAGGGAGCCGACGAGCAGTACTTC	CASSLEQGADEQYF
TRBV7-2	15	few	TRBJ2-3	.	TGTGCCAGCAGCTTCTACAGGGAGGGCACAGATACGCAGTATTTT	CASSFYREGTDTQYF
TRBV24-1	16	few	TRBJ2-3	.	TGTGCCACCAGTGAAACCGACAGGGAGGGCACAGATACGCAGTATTTT	CATSETDREGTDTQYF
TRBV30	14	.	TRBJ2-1	.	TGTGCCTGGAGAGGACTCGGCATGTACAATGAGCAGTTCTTC	CAWRGLGMYNEQFF
TRBV28	14	.	TRBJ1-5	.	TGTGCCAGCAGTTTTGCTAATAGCAATCAGCCCCAGCATTTT	CASSFANSNQPQHF
TRBV5-1	13	once	TRBJ2-5	.	TGCGCCAGCAGCTGGGGGATAGGAGAGACCCAGTACTTC	CASSWGIGETQYF
TRBV4-1	14	few	TRBJ2-1	.	TGCGCCAGCAGCCAAGAGCAGGGGTGGAATGAGCAGTTCTTC	CASSQEQGWNEQFF